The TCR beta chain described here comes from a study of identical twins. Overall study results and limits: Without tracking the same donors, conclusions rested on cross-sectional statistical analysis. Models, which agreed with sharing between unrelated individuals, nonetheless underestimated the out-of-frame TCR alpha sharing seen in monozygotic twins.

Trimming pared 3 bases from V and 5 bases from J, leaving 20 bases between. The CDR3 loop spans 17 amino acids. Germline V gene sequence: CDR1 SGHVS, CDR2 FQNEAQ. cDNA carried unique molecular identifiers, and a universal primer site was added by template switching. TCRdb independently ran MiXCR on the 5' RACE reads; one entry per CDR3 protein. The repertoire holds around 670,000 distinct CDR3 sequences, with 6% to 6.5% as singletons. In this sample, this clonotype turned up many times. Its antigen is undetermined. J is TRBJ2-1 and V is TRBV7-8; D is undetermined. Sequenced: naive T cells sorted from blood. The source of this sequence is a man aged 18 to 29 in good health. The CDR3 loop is CASSFRRARVPDNEQFF. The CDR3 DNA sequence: TGTGCCAGCAGCTTTAGAAGAGCTAGGGTCCCCGACAATGAGCAGTTCTTC.